These 29 T cell receptor beta chains share one sample of origin, sequenced in a study of human T cells and chemical hapten exposure. Each CDR3 protein is one row after TCRdb ran MiXCR on the RACE reads. The sample lists 150,000 to 200,000 distinct CDR3 sequences, around 30% occurring once. Time point in this sample: pre-sensitization, week 0. Indicated treatment: therapeutic diphenylcyclopropenone sensitization with weekly scalp DPC. Sequenced material: whole blood, taken in connection with sensitization to the hapten diphenylcyclopropenone (DPC). These receptors came from a woman in her thirties with alopecia areata. Some clones in this sample may be carry-over from other donors' samples.

This clonotype was seen a handful of times. The genes are TRBV28 and TRBJ1-2; 7 bases are a match to TRBD1. Trimming cost V 3 bases and J 4 bases; bases outside gene matches: 5. This CDR3 spans 14 amino acids. Per the germline V gene, CDR1 is MDHEN and CDR2 is SYDVKM. CDR3 in DNA: TGTGCCAGCAGTTTCCAGGCAGGGGGCTATGGCTACACCTTC. This sequence encodes CASSFQAGGYGYTF.

Only a few counts were recorded for this clonotype. V usage is TRBV29-1 and J usage is TRBJ2-4, with D possibly being TRBD1 (6 bases). CDR3 length: 14 residues. CDR1 and CDR2 from the germline V gene are SQVTM and ANQGSEA. V lost 7 bases, J lost 6 bases, and 19 bases lay in between. CDR3 DNA: TGCAGCGCCAAGGACCAGGACAGATCAAACATTCAGTACTTC. This codes for CSAKDQDRSNIQYF.

The chain links TRBV28 to TRBJ1-4; possible D gene TRBD1, 6 bases. CDR1 is MDHEN and CDR2 is SYDVKM in the germline V gene. V lost 6 bases to trimming and J lost 8 bases, with 13 bases between them. The CDR3 is 13 residues long. The chain's CDR3 is CASSETGREKLFF. In DNA form, the CDR3 reads TGTGCCAGCAGCGAAACAGGGAGAGAAAAACTGTTTTTT.

The chain couples TRBV7-2 to TRBJ2-7; TRBD1 aligns across 12 bases. The V gene's germline CDR1 is SGHTA and CDR2 FQGNSA. Trimming removed 7 bases from V and 7 bases from J; junction bases left unmatched: 14. The CDR3 runs 16 residues. The CDR3 is CASISGPGQGAWEQYF. DNA of the CDR3: TGTGCCAGCATCAGTGGACCGGGACAGGGGGCTTGGGAGCAGTACTTC.

A few counts support this clonotype. This chain joins TRBV20-1 and TRBJ2-7, with D uncertain. The V end lost 5 bases, the J end lost 6 bases, and 17 bases lay between the germline ends. This CDR3 region has 13 residues. Germline-derived CDR1 and CDR2 are DFQATT and SNEGSKA (reference sequence). The CDR3 region is CSAPRTASGEQYF. DNA for the CDR3: TGCAGTGCTCCTAGGACGGCGTCTGGCGAGCAGTACTTC.

V gene TRBV20-1 combines with J gene TRBJ2-7; 8 bases align to TRBD1. The germline V gene has CDR1 DFQATT and CDR2 SNEGSKA (reference sequence). The CDR3 length is 13 residues. V dropped 2 bases and J dropped 3; count of bases not matched to a gene: 3. Here the CDR3 DNA reads TGCAGTGCTAGACAGGGGGCGGGCTACGAGCAGTACTTC. Translation gives CSARQGAGYEQYF.

The chain couples TRBV29-1 to TRBJ2-7, with D possibly TRBD1 on 5 matching bases. Germline V gene lookup returns CDR1 SQVTM and CDR2 ANQGSEA. Trimming left V 4 bases short and J 2 bases short, with 9 bases between. CDR3 length equals 12 residues. The chain's CDR3 is CSVVGATYEQYF. The CDR3 DNA sequence: TGCAGCGTTGTAGGGGCGACCTACGAGCAGTACTTC.

V is TRBV29-1 and J is TRBJ1-4; 7 bases line up with TRBD1. The ends lost 4 bases at V and 4 bases at J; junction bases unmatched: 6. The germline V gene has CDR1 SQVTM and CDR2 ANQGSEA. The CDR3 runs to 14 residues. The CDR3 DNA reads as TGCAGCGTTGGGGGGACAGACGTTAATGAAAAACTGTTTTTT. Translated: CSVGGTDVNEKLFF.

This clonotype occurred a few times. V is TRBV7-9 and J is TRBJ2-6; D unresolved. The CDR3 is 16 residues long. The germline V gene encodes CDR1 SEHNR and CDR2 FQNEAQ (reference sequence). Trimming took 1 base from V and 1 from J, leaving 8 bases between them. CDR3 residues: CASSLVTVSGANVLTF. CDR3 sequence (DNA): TGTGCCAGCAGCTTAGTTACAGTATCTGGGGCCAACGTCCTGACTTTC.

V usage is TRBV7-3 and J usage is TRBJ2-7, with D possibly TRBD2 on 6 matching bases. The CDR3 runs 15 residues. Germline assignment: CDR1 SGHTA and CDR2 FQGTGA. The V gene lost 0 bases and the J gene lost 3 bases, with 12 bases spanning the gap. This CDR3 is CASSLTGGAGYEQYF. CDR3 in DNA: TGTGCCAGCAGCTTAACAGGCGGGGCTGGCTACGAGCAGTACTTC.

The chain joins TRBV7-2 to TRBJ2-1; no reliable D call. Germline lookup yields CDR1 SGHTA and CDR2 FQGNSA. Trimming pared 2 bases from V and 5 bases from J, leaving 4 bases between. This CDR3 is built from 12 residues. The DNA for the CDR3 is TGTGCCAGCAGCTTATCCCACAATGAGCAGTTCTTC. It codes for CASSLSHNEQFF. The full variable domain, its missing parts supplied by reference TRBV7-2 and TRBJ2-1, is GAGVSQSPSNKVTEKGKDVELRCDPISGHTALYWYRQSLGQGLEFLIYFQGNSAPDKSGLPSDRFSAERTGGSVSTLTIQRTQQEDSAVYLCASSLSHNEQFFGPGTRLTVL.

On this clonotype itself: At one of its ends the junction is not consistent with the germline gene, which may arise from a read error. J is TRBJ2-6 and V is TRBV10-3; 8 nucleotides align to TRBD1. The CDR3 length is 13 residues. Per the germline V gene, CDR1 is ENHRY and CDR2 is SYGVKD. The CDR3 sequence: CAIRVTGVNVLTF. The DNA of the CDR3 is TGTGCCATCAGAGTGACAGGGGTCAACGTCCTGACTTTC.

This chain uses TRBV11-2 with TRBJ2-1; 7 bases are a match to TRBD2. Germline-derived CDR1 and CDR2 are SGHAT and FQNNGV. The CDR3 is 15 residues long. Trimming took 4 bases from V and 10 from J; bases not matched to a gene: 13. CDR3 DNA: TGTGCCAGCAGCTCCTTAAGCGGGACCCTAGCCGAGCAGTTCTTC. This encodes CASSSLSGTLAEQFF. Drawing the rest from reference TRBV11-2 and TRBJ2-1, the complete variable domain is EAGVAQSPRYKIIEKRQSVAFWCNPISGHATLYWYQQILGQGPKLLIQFQNNGVVDDSQLPKDRFSAERLKGVDSTLKIQPAKLEDSAVYLCASSSLSGTLAEQFFGPGTRLTVL.

This clonotype was seen ten or more times. The V and J genes are TRBV27 and TRBJ1-6; D is unclear. The CDR3 length is 13 residues. Trimming pared 5 bases from V and 7 bases from J, leaving 9 bases between. Germline CDR1 is MNHEY and CDR2 is SMNVEV (reference sequence). The CDR3, as DNA: TGTGCCAGCAGTGAAAGACCGAATTCACCCCTCCACTTT. This gives the protein CASSERPNSPLHF.

The chain carries TRBV30 and TRBJ1-6; 9 positions match TRBD1. Germline CDR1 is GTSNPN and CDR2 is SVGIG (reference sequence). The J segment lost 14 bases and the V segment lost 1 base, leaving 6 bases of the junction unmatched. The CDR3 is made up of 13 amino acids. The CDR3 sequence: CAWSGGQGPSLHF. The CDR3, as DNA: TGTGCCTGGAGTGGGGGACAGGGCCCATCCCTCCACTTT.

The genes are TRBV5-1 and TRBJ2-1; a possible D gene is TRBD2 (6 bases). Germline loops: CDR1 SGHRS, CDR2 YFSETQ. V was cut by 4 bases and J by 4 bases, with 15 bases left in between. The CDR3 is 15 amino acids. This chain's CDR3 is CASSPFGGEYNEQFF. Here the CDR3 DNA reads TGCGCCAGCAGCCCATTCGGCGGGGAATACAATGAGCAGTTCTTC.

This clonotype has ten or more counts. V and J are TRBV3-1 and TRBJ2-1, with D tentatively TRBD2 (6 bases). This CDR3 is built from 18 residues. V was cut by 4 bases and J by 0 bases, with 19 bases left in between. Germline loops: CDR1 LGHDT, CDR2 YNNKEL (reference sequence). The CDR3 is CASSPTLPRDFSYNEQFF. The CDR3 DNA reads as TGTGCCAGCAGCCCTACCCTGCCAAGGGACTTCTCCTACAATGAGCAGTTCTTC.

V is TRBV18 and J is TRBJ1-2; D is unclear. The V end was cut by 3 bases, the J end by 6 bases, with 5 bases between. Germline V gene sequence: CDR1 KGHSH, CDR2 LQKENI. The CDR3 totals 11 residues. The CDR3 coding sequence is TGTGCCAGCTCACCTGACCATGGCTACACCTTC. It specifies CASSPDHGYTF.

This chain connects TRBV11-2 to TRBJ2-2, with D possibly being TRBD1 (6 bases). Germline values: CDR1 SGHAT, CDR2 FQNNGV. Deletions cut 0 bases from V and 2 bases from J, with 10 bases between. The CDR3 sequence is 16 residues long. In DNA form, the CDR3 reads TGTGCCAGCAGCTTAGATGCCAGGGGAAACACCGGGGAGCTGTTTTTT. The encoded protein is CASSLDARGNTGELFF. The full variable domain, with the rest looked up from reference TRBV11-2 and TRBJ2-2, is EAGVAQSPRYKIIEKRQSVAFWCNPISGHATLYWYQQILGQGPKLLIQFQNNGVVDDSQLPKDRFSAERLKGVDSTLKIQPAKLEDSAVYLCASSLDARGNTGELFFGEGSRLTVL.

A few counts support this clonotype. The genes are TRBV28 and TRBJ2-5; D uncertain. The CDR3 extends over 14 amino acids. Germline-derived CDR1 and CDR2 are MDHEN and SYDVKM. The germline V and J ends were trimmed by 2 bases and 1 base, with 8 bases remaining between them. CDR3 sequence reads: CASSLPGLQETQYF. Here the CDR3 DNA reads TGTGCCAGCAGTTTACCGGGCCTCCAAGAGACCCAGTACTTC.

This CDR3 reads CAWSVQTGLTEAFF. In nucleotides, the CDR3 is TGTGCCTGGAGTGTACAGACAGGGCTGACTGAAGCTTTCTTT. The chain has TRBV30 and TRBJ1-1, with 7 bases aligning to TRBD1. The J segment lost 5 bases and the V segment lost 0 bases, leaving 6 bases of the junction unmatched. Germline CDR1 reads GTSNPN; CDR2 reads SVGIG (reference sequence). The CDR3 contains 14 residues.

A few counts support this clonotype. The chain is built from TRBV6-5 and TRBJ1-1, with a possible D match to TRBD1 (6 bases). Germline CDR1 MNHEY, CDR2 SVGAGI. V gave up 2 bases and J gave up 8 bases, with 12 bases separating them. The CDR3 length is 13 residues. CDR3 nucleotide sequence: TGTGCCAGCAGTTACCGGGCAGGGGACGAAGCTTTCTTT. Translated: CASSYRAGDEAFF.

This chain connects TRBV7-2 to TRBJ2-2, with TRBD1 matching 7 bases. The CDR3 consists of 16 residues. V lost 5 bases, J lost 4 bases, and 10 bases stayed unmatched. Germline V gene lookup returns CDR1 SGHTA and CDR2 FQGNSA. The CDR3 loop reads CASSITPGQITGELFF. The CDR3 coding sequence is TGTGCCAGCAGCATCACACCGGGACAGATCACCGGGGAGCTGTTTTTT.

V usage is TRBV5-1 and J usage is TRBJ2-2, with TRBD2 matching over 8 bases. Germline CDR1 SGHRS, CDR2 YFSETQ. The CDR3 totals 15 residues. V shed 0 bases and J 4 bases; nucleotides not matched to a gene: 2. The CDR3 DNA reads TGCGCCAGCAGCTTGGCCGGGACTAGCACCGGGGAGCTGTTTTTT. Its protein product is CASSLAGTSTGELFF.

This clonotype was observed a few times. V and J are TRBV29-1 and TRBJ1-1; D unresolved. The CDR3 totals 12 residues. In germline, CDR1 is SQVTM, CDR2 ANQGSEA. Trimming cost V 7 bases and J 1 base, with 10 bases left between them. In DNA form, the CDR3 reads TGCAGCGCCGTACCTGGGAACACTGAAGCTTTCTTT. Amino acids: CSAVPGNTEAFF. The complete variable domain, with remaining parts taken from reference TRBV29-1 and TRBJ1-1, reads SAVISQKPSRDICQRGTSLTIQCQVDSQVTMMFWYRQQPGQSLTLIATANQGSEATYESGFVIDKFPISRPNLTFSTLTVSNMSPEDSSIYLCSAVPGNTEAFFGQGTRLTVV.

This chain connects TRBV28 to TRBJ2-2; the match to TRBD1 covers 9 bases. From germline, CDR1 is MDHEN and CDR2 SYDVKM. The ends lost 4 bases at V and 8 bases at J; junction bases unmatched: 8. CDR3 size: 15 residues. The CDR3 sequence is CASSSYNRGRGELFF. The CDR3 DNA is TGTGCCAGCAGTTCATATAACAGGGGGCGAGGGGAGCTGTTTTTT.

V and J are TRBV28 and TRBJ1-5; maybe TRBD1 (6 bases). There are 17 residues in the CDR3. Germline CDR1 reads MDHEN; CDR2 reads SYDVKM. The ends were cut back, 1 base at V and 8 bases at J, with 21 bases in the middle. CDR3 coding DNA: TGTGCCAGCAGTTTATACACAGGGTACTCTGCAATAAAGCCCCAGCATTTT. Encoded protein: CASSLYTGYSAIKPQHF.

This clonotype has ten or more counts. Here the CDR3 reads CASSQLLGLKPYEQYF. The CDR3 coding sequence is TGTGCCAGCAGCCAGCTACTTGGACTGAAACCCTACGAGCAGTACTTC. The V and J genes are TRBV4-2 and TRBJ2-7, with D perhaps matching TRBD2 (5 bases). The CDR3 totals 16 residues. Trimming removed 3 bases at V and 2 bases at J, with 17 bases between. Germline values: CDR1 LGHNA, CDR2 YNFKEQ.

This clonotype has only a few counts. V usage is TRBV2 and J usage is TRBJ2-7; D possibly corresponds to TRBD1 (6 bases). The CDR3 totals 14 residues. CDR1 is SNHLY and CDR2 is FYNNEI in the germline V gene. Trimming removed 8 bases at V and 2 bases at J, with 16 bases between. CDR3 sequence: CASVPGTSAYEQYF. In nucleotides, the CDR3 is TGTGCCAGCGTCCCCGGGACATCTGCCTACGAGCAGTACTTC.